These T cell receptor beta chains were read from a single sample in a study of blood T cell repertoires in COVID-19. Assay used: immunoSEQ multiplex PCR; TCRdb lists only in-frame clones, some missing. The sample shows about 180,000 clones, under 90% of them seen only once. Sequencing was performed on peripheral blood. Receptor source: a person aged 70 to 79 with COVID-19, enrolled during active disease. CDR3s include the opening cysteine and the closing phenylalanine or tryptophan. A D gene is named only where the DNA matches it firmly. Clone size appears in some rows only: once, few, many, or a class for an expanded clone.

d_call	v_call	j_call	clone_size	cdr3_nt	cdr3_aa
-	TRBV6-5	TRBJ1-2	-	TGTGCCAGCAGGCTCCAGGGGCTCCAGTCGTCCTACACCTTC	CASRLQGLQSSYTF
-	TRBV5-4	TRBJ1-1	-	TGTGCCAGCAGGACGGACAGACTGAACACTGAAGCTTTCTTT	CASRTDRLNTEAFF
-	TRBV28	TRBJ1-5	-	TGTGCCAGCAGTTCCGAGACAGGACATAGCAATCAGCCCCAGCATTTT	CASSSETGHSNQPQHF
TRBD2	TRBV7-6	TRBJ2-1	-	TGTGCCAGCAGCTTAGTTGCGGCGGGCATTAGCGGGAGATACAATGAGCAGTTCTTC	CASSLVAAGISGRYNEQFF
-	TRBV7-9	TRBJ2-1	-	TGTGCCAGCAGCTTAGCGGGAGCGGATGAGCAGTTCTTC	CASSLAGADEQFF
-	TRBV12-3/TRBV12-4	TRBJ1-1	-	TGTGCCAGCAGCGCAGGGTGGGGCACTGAAGCTTTCTTT	CASSAGWGTEAFF
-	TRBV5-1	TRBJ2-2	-	TGCGCCAGCAGCCCCATTGGGGGGTCTACCGGGGAGCTGTTTTTT	CASSPIGGSTGELFF
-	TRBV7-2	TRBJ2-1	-	TGTGCCAGCAGCTCTCGGGTTGAGCAGTTCTTC	CASSSRVEQFF
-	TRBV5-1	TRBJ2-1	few	TGCGCCAGCAGCTTGAGGACGGGGGGACAATCCTACAATGAGCAGTTCTTC	CASSLRTGGQSYNEQFF
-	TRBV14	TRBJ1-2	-	TGTGCCAGCAGCCAAGAAGCGGGGAGGGGGTATGGCTACACCTTC	CASSQEAGRGYGYTF
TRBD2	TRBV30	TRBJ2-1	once	TGTGCCTGGAAGCGGGAGAGGTACAATGAGCAGTTCTTC	CAWKRERYNEQFF
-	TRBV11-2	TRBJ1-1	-	TGTGCCAGCAGGCAAAACCCTAACCCACCGAGGCAGATGAACACTGAAGCTTTCTTT	CASRQNPNPPRQMNTEAFF
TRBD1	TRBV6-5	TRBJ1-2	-	TGTGCCAGCAAAAGACAGGGGCAGGTCTATGGCTACACCTTC	CASKRQGQVYGYTF
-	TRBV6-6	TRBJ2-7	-	TGTGCCAGCAGTTACTTTGGGGCAGGAGCCTACGAGCAGTACTTC	CASSYFGAGAYEQYF
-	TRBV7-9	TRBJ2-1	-	TGTGCCAGCAGCTTAGGTTCCTCCACACCCTACAATGAGCAGTTCTTC	CASSLGSSTPYNEQFF
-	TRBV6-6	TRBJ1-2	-	TGTGCCACCAGACCCTCAACAGGGATCAACTATGGCTACACCTTC	CATRPSTGINYGYTF
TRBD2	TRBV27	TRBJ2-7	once	TGTGCCAGCGCTTGGACTAGCGGACCCTACGAGCAGTACTTC	CASAWTSGPYEQYF
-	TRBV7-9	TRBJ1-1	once	TGTGCCAGCAGCTCCGTGGTCGGGGGTGAAGCTTTCTTT	CASSSVVGGEAFF
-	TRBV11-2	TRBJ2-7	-	TGTGCCAGCAGCTTAGGTTTCAGCTCCTACGAGCAGTACTTC	CASSLGFSSYEQYF
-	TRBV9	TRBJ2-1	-	TGTGCCAGCAGCCTGGGGCCAACAGACGAGCAGTTCTTC	CASSLGPTDEQFF
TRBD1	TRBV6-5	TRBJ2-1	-	TGTGCCAGCAGCTTTGGTCCGACAGGGGTCAATGAGCAGTTCTTC	CASSFGPTGVNEQFF
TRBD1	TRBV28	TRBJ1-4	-	TGTGCCAGCAGTGACCGGGACAGGGTCTATGGGGATAATGAAAAACTGTTTTTT	CASSDRDRVYGDNEKLFF
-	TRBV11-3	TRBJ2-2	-	TGTGCCAGCAGCTTTTTGTCGAGCACCGGGGAGCTGTTTTTT	CASSFLSSTGELFF
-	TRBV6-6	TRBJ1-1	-	TGTGCCAGCAGAGGAACGGGGGGCGGCACTGAAGCTTTCTTT	CASRGTGGGTEAFF
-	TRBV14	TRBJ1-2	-	TGTGCCAGCAGTAAGGCGGCGGTCTCTGGCTACACCTTC	CASSKAAVSGYTF
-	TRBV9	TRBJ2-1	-	TGTGCCAGCAGCGCTAAGCCAAGCGATGAGCAGTTCTTC	CASSAKPSDEQFF
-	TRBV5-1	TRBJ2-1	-	TGCGCCAGCAGCTCAGGGACTCTCTACAATGAGCAGTTCTTC	CASSSGTLYNEQFF
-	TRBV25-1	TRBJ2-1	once	TGTGCCAGCAGTGAAGGAGGTTTACTCTACAATGAGCAATTCTTC	CASSEGGLLYNEQFF
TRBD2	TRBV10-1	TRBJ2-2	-	TGCGCCAGCAGTCGGCCCCGGGGGGGGATTATTGGCCTACCCGCGAGGACCGGGGAGCTGTTTTTT	CASSRPRGGIIGLPARTGELFF